These T cell receptor beta chains were read from a single sample in a study of OX40 agonist ivuxolimab in advanced cancers. Here immunoSEQ multiplex PCR was the method, and the copy in TCRdb shows in-frame clones only, minus some. Altogether more than 15,000 clones are present, approximately 73% being singletons, with the ten largest covering over 25%. The sample here was CD4+ or CD8+ T cells sorted from blood, taken in a trial of the OX40 agonist ivuxolimab. All receptors come from an adult with an advanced solid tumor such as melanoma, head and neck, liver or kidney cancer. The CDR3 runs from the conserved cysteine through the conserved F or W. Fields, in order: J gene, CDR3 length, V gene, D gene, clone size, CDR3 DNA, CDR3 protein. D genes are given only for firm matches. Clone size is not always given. Where it is, it says once, few, many or a class for expanded clones.

>TRBJ2-7|16|TRBV7-6|TRBD1|-
TGTGCCAGCAGCCCCCAGGACAGGGGGCGCGCCTACGAGCAGTACTTC
CASSPQDRGRAYEQYF
>TRBJ2-7|15|TRBV9|TRBD1|medium-sized
TGTGCCAGCAGCGAGGGACAGGGGTTCGCCTACGAGCAGTACTTC
CASSEGQGFAYEQYF
>TRBJ1-3|17|TRBV11-2|-|-
TGTGCCAGCAGCTTATTTTTGGCAGACAACTCTGGAAACACCATATATTTT
CASSLFLADNSGNTIYF
>TRBJ2-2|16|TRBV7-9|TRBD2|-
TGTGCCAGCAGCCTGACTATAGGACTAGCGGCCGGGGAGCTGTTTTTT
CASSLTIGLAAGELFF
>TRBJ2-4|16|TRBV30|TRBD1|-
TGTGCCTGGTCAATCGGGACAGGCAGGGCCAAAAACATTCAGTACTTC
CAWSIGTGRAKNIQYF
>TRBJ2-7|13|TRBV5-6|-|-
TGTGCCAGCAGCTTATCACATGACTACGAGCAGTACTTC
CASSLSHDYEQYF
>TRBJ2-5|16|TRBV7-2|-|-
TGTGCCAGCAGCTCCCCGTTCGGAGTGCGACAAGAGACCCAGTACTTC
CASSSPFGVRQETQYF
>TRBJ1-1|13|TRBV11-2|-|-
TGTGCCAGCAGCTTAGAAGTGGGGTTGATAGCTTTCTTT
CASSLEVGLIAFF
>TRBJ2-7|13|TRBV7-7|TRBD1|-
TGTGCCAGCAGCTTCGGACAGGGGGACGAGCAGTACTTC
CASSFGQGDEQYF
>TRBJ1-5|14|TRBV19|-|many
TGTGCCAGTAGTATGTCCAGGGGCAATCAGCCCCAGCATTTT
CASSMSRGNQPQHF
>TRBJ2-7|15|TRBV4-3|-|few
TGCGCCAGCAGCCAAGAAGCCGGGATATCCTACGAGCAGTACTTC
CASSQEAGISYEQYF
>TRBJ1-4|13|TRBV7-2|-|-
TGTGCCAGCAGTAGGTGGCCCTGGCTGAAAACTGTTTTT
CASSRWPWLKTVF
>TRBJ1-1|14|TRBV30|-|-
TGTGCCTGGAGTGTAGGTCCAGGGAACACTGAAGCTTTCTTT
CAWSVGPGNTEAFF
>TRBJ2-7|14|TRBV19|-|few
TGTGCCAGTAGTAGCCGGGACTTGGTATGGGAGCAGTACTTC
CASSSRDLVWEQYF
>TRBJ1-3|16|TRBV25-1|-|-
TGTGCCAGCGGGGGATACCTAAAGGGTAAAGGAAACACCATATATTTT
CASGGYLKGKGNTIYF
>TRBJ2-1|13|TRBV4-1|-|-
TGCGCCAGCAGCCAGAGGGTCACGGATGAGCAGTTCTTC
CASSQRVTDEQFF
>TRBJ2-3|13|TRBV7-6|TRBD1|-
TGTGCCAGCCGGGACAGGGGAACAGATACGCAGTATTTT
CASRDRGTDTQYF
>TRBJ2-3|17|TRBV2|TRBD2|-
TGTGCCAGCAGGGGACCCGAACTAGCGCCGAGCACAGATACGCAGTATTTT
CASRGPELAPSTDTQYF
>TRBJ2-2|17|TRBV4-3|TRBD2|-
TGCGCCAGCAGCCAAGGGACTAGCGGGAGTGAAACCGGGGAGCTGTTTTTT
CASSQGTSGSETGELFF